Each of the 21 T cell receptor beta chains below was sequenced from the same sample in a study of cytomegalovirus exposure and HLA in healthy donors. This table comes from immunoSEQ multiplex PCR, and its TCRdb copy is limited to in-frame clones, with some not included. The data contain about 79,000 clones, 93% of them singletons. Sequencing was carried out using PBMCs. The source of these receptors is a woman aged 30 to 39 in good health and CMV-seronegative.

This chain links TRBV7-3 with TRBJ2-1; 7 nucleotides agree with TRBD2. Germline loops: CDR1 SGHTA, CDR2 FQGTGA. This CDR3 has 13 residues. V shed 3 bases and J 6 bases; nucleotides not matched to a gene: 2. DNA for the CDR3: TGTGCCAGCAGCTTTACTAGCGTCAATGAGCAGTTCTTC. Protein sequence: CASSFTSVNEQFF.

This rearrangement joins TRBV18 to TRBJ1-3; TRBD1 aligns across 9 bases. The V segment lost 3 bases and the J segment 6 bases; nucleotides outside the gene matches: 9. Germline V CDR1 and CDR2: KGHSH, LQKENI. The CDR3 is 16 amino acids. The CDR3 DNA reads TGTGCCAGCTCACCGAAGACAGGGGGAAGGGAAAACACCATATATTTT. It is translated as CASSPKTGGRENTIYF. Complete variable domain (other parts from reference TRBV18 and TRBJ1-3): NAGVMQNPRHLVRRRGQEARLRCSPMKGHSHVYWYRQLPEEGLKFMVYLQKENIIDESGMPKERFSAEFPKEGPSILRIQQVVRGDSAAYFCASSPKTGGRENTIYFGEGSWLTVV.

The V gene is TRBV30, the J gene TRBJ2-2; 13 nucleotides agree with TRBD2. V dropped 5 bases and J dropped 4; count of bases not matched to a gene: 7. CDR1 and CDR2 (germline): GTSNPN, SVGIG (reference sequence). CDR3 length equals 16 residues. The CDR3 DNA follows: TGTGCCTGGGGAGGACTAGCGGGAGAGGGCACCGGGGAGCTGTTTTTT. It specifies CAWGGLAGEGTGELFF. Based on the CDR3 plus reference TRBV30 and TRBJ2-2, the full variable domain is SQTIHQWPATLVQPVGSPLSLECTVEGTSNPNLYWYRQAAGRGLQLLFYSVGIGQISSEVPQNLSASRPQDRQFILSSKKLLLSDSGFYLCAWGGLAGEGTGELFFGEGSRLTVL.

The CDR3 DNA follows: TGTGCCAGCAGCGTAGTACCAGGGGGCGAGGGCTACACCTTC. This gives the protein CASSVVPGGEGYTF. The V and J genes are TRBV9 and TRBJ1-2; 8 bases are shared with TRBD1. The CDR3 has 14 residues. The trim removed 0 bases at V and 8 bases at J, leaving 6 bases unmatched. CDR1 is SGDLS and CDR2 is YYNGEE in the germline V gene.

This chain joins TRBV5-1 and TRBJ2-1; unclear D gene. Trimming stripped 0 bases from V and 5 bases from J, with 9 bases between. The germline CDR1 and CDR2 sequences are SGHRS and YFSETQ. CDR3 length: 14 residues. CDR3 sequence reads: CASSLATPDNEQFF. DNA for the CDR3: TGCGCCAGCAGCTTGGCCACACCAGACAATGAGCAGTTCTTC.

This chain links TRBV4-1 with TRBJ1-3; D perhaps matches TRBD1 (5 bases). Germline lookup yields CDR1 MGHRA and CDR2 YSYEKL. V was pared by 0 bases and J by 3 bases, with 18 bases between. The CDR3 is made up of 18 amino acids. As DNA, the CDR3 is TGCGCCAGCAGCCAAGACTGGGGGGGTGGAGGGGTTGGAAACACCATATATTTT. Translation gives CASSQDWGGGGVGNTIYF.

Concerning this clone: A read error may account for a junction end that differs from germline. Other DNA sequences in the same sample also yield this CDR3. The V and J genes are TRBV2 and TRBJ1-2, with 8 bases matching TRBD1. The CDR3 has 14 amino acids. CDR1 and CDR2 from the germline V gene are SNHLY and FYNNEI. DNA of the CDR3: TGTGCCAGCAGTGAAACGCGGACAGGGAATGGCTACACCTTT. Translated: CASSETRTGNGYTF.

The rearrangement uses TRBV10-1 and TRBJ2-2; TRBD2 matches at 7 bases. This CDR3 spans 17 amino acids. CDR1 and CDR2 from the germline V gene are WNHNN and SYGVQD (reference sequence). V lost 0 bases to trimming and J lost 4 bases; unmatched junction nucleotides: 8. CDR3 nucleotide sequence: TGCGCCAGCAGTGAGTCGGGGGGGGGAGGAGGCACCGGGGAGCTGTTTTTT. Translation gives CASSESGGGGGTGELFF.

The rearrangement joins TRBV9 to TRBJ1-5; 8 nucleotides align to TRBD1. The ends lost 0 bases at V and 4 bases at J; junction bases unmatched: 6. The CDR3 extends over 16 amino acids. Germline V lookup: CDR1 SGDLS, CDR2 YYNGEE. The CDR3 DNA sequence: TGTGCCAGCAGCGTAGCTCCCACAGGGGGAAATCAGCCCCAGCATTTT. It specifies CASSVAPTGGNQPQHF.

The genes are TRBV7-9 and TRBJ2-1; 12 positions match TRBD2. The CDR3 spans 17 residues. Germline assignment: CDR1 SEHNR and CDR2 FQNEAQ (reference sequence). V dropped 4 bases and J dropped 7; count of bases not matched to a gene: 11. CDR3 region: CASSYGGGLAGGNEQFF. The CDR3 nucleotides read TGTGCCAGCAGCTACGGCGGGGGACTAGCGGGCGGTAATGAGCAGTTCTTC.

The rearrangement links TRBV9 to TRBJ2-3; D remains unclear. From germline, CDR1 is SGDLS and CDR2 YYNGEE. V was shortened by 2 bases and J by 5 bases, with 12 bases between the two germline ends. There are 14 residues in the CDR3. CDR3 DNA sequence: TGTGCCAGCAGCGTCCAATCTAGAGGAGATACGCAGTATTTT. Amino acid sequence: CASSVQSRGDTQYF.

This clone was counted once. The CDR3 here is CASRPTGLNTEAFF. DNA for the CDR3: TGTGCCAGCAGGCCAACAGGGTTGAACACTGAAGCTTTCTTT. J is TRBJ1-1 and V is TRBV7-9; TRBD1 might be the D (6 bases). The CDR3 runs 14 residues. Germline V gene data show CDR1 as SEHNR and CDR2 as FQNEAQ (reference sequence). V lost 6 bases, J lost 0 bases, and 11 bases lay in between.

V gene TRBV19 combines with J gene TRBJ1-1, with D perhaps matching TRBD1 (5 bases). From germline, CDR1 is LNHDA and CDR2 SQIVND (reference sequence). The CDR3 runs to 18 residues. Trimming cost V 2 bases and J 1 base, with 20 bases left between them. The CDR3 loop is CASSIISGNGAKNTEAFF. The CDR3, as DNA: TGTGCCAGTAGTATAATATCGGGCAATGGGGCTAAGAACACTGAAGCTTTCTTT.

This chain uses TRBV6-5 with TRBJ2-1, with D maybe TRBD2 (7 bases). Trimming shortened V by 0 bases and J by 4 bases, and 10 bases separated the two germline ends. This CDR3 region has 15 residues. Germline-derived CDR1 and CDR2 are MNHEY and SVGAGI. The CDR3 region has the DNA TGTGCCAGCAGTTACTCGGGGGGGCTTTACAATGAGCAGTTCTTC. It encodes CASSYSGGLYNEQFF.

The chain uses TRBV30 and TRBJ1-6; D possibly corresponds to TRBD1 (6 bases). There are 16 residues in the CDR3. Trimming removed 0 bases from V and 7 bases from J, with 16 bases in between. CDR1 and CDR2 from the germline V gene are GTSNPN and SVGIG (reference sequence). CDR3 in amino acids: CAWSVRTGTRNSPLHF. The CDR3 nucleotides are TGTGCCTGGAGTGTAAGGACCGGGACAAGAAATTCACCCCTCCACTTT.

V and J are TRBV10-2 and TRBJ2-5, with a weak D call TRBD1 (5 bases). This CDR3 comprises 15 residues. The germline gives CDR1 WSHSY, CDR2 SAAADI. Between the trimmed V and J ends, which lost 6 bases and 1 base, there was a span of 15 bases. CDR3 nucleotides: TGCGCCAGCAGCCTGGGAACAGGCCCCCAAGAGACCCAGTACTTC. It yields the protein CASSLGTGPQETQYF.

This sequence joins TRBV27 and TRBJ1-4, with D perhaps matching TRBD1 (5 bases). V was pared by 8 bases and J by 3 bases, with 22 bases between. CDR1 MNHEY and CDR2 SMNVEV come from the germline V gene (reference sequence). The CDR3 is 17 amino acids. The CDR3 loop reads CASGRTSIEGANEKLFF. Written as DNA, the CDR3 is TGTGCCAGCGGGCGGACATCTATCGAAGGGGCTAATGAAAAACTGTTTTTT. The variable domain in full, with the rest retrieved from reference TRBV27 and TRBJ1-4, is EAQVTQNPRYLITVTGKKLTVTCSQNMNHEYMSWYRQDPGLGLRQIYYSMNVEVTDKGDVPEGYKVSRKEKRNFPLILESPSPNQTSLYFCASGRTSIEGANEKLFFGSGTQLSVL.

This clone was counted between two and nine times. J is TRBJ1-2 and V is TRBV6-1; tentatively, D is TRBD1 (6 bases). The germline V gene encodes CDR1 MNHNS and CDR2 SASEGT. The CDR3 contains 12 residues. Trimming removed 8 bases at V and 1 base at J, with 8 bases between. The CDR3 sequence is CASGGGNYGYTF. As DNA, the CDR3 is TGTGCCAGCGGGGGCGGTAACTATGGCTACACCTTC.

The gene calls are TRBV6-5 and TRBJ1-6, with 10 bases aligning to TRBD1. Germline V gene sequence: CDR1 MNHEY, CDR2 SVGAGI. The CDR3 extends over 15 amino acids. The ends lost 0 bases at V and 8 bases at J; junction bases unmatched: 1. The chain's CDR3 is CASSYSGQGYSPLHF. The CDR3 DNA reads TGTGCCAGCAGTTACTCGGGACAGGGGTATTCACCCCTCCACTTT.

The chain links TRBV4-2 to TRBJ2-5, with a possible D match to TRBD1 (5 bases). The CDR3 consists of 16 residues. V was pared by 0 bases and J by 2 bases, with 13 bases between. Looked up from germline, CDR1 is LGHNA and CDR2 is YNFKEQ. The CDR3 reads CASSQEVRREQETQYF. The DNA of the CDR3 is TGTGCCAGCAGCCAAGAAGTTCGCAGGGAACAAGAGACCCAGTACTTC.

V is TRBV11-2 and J is TRBJ2-7; 8 nucleotides line up with TRBD2. Germline CDR1 reads SGHAT; CDR2 reads FQNNGV. Trimming at V came to 2 bases and at J to 4 bases, leaving 7 bases not matched to a gene. The CDR3 has 15 amino acids. CDR3 bases: TGTGCCAGCAGCTTACCCGGGAGGGGGGAATACGAGCAGTACTTC. It encodes CASSLPGRGEYEQYF.